The next 2 T cell receptor beta chains were all read from a single sample in a study of blood T cell repertoires in COVID-19. Sequenced by immunoSEQ multiplex PCR; TCRdb stores in-frame clones only, minus some. The sample lists about 360,000 clones, 86% occurring once. The source material was peripheral blood. The receptors originated from a woman in her fifties or sixties with COVID-19, enrolled during active disease.

The CDR3 is CASSSTGQFTYEQYF. The CDR3 DNA is TGTGCCAGCAGCTCGACAGGGCAGTTTACCTACGAGCAGTACTTC. This chain links TRBV7-9 with TRBJ2-7, with 7 bases aligning to TRBD1. CDR1 and CDR2 (germline): SEHNR, FQNEAQ (reference sequence). V shed 4 bases and J 2 bases; nucleotides not matched to a gene: 8. This CDR3 spans 15 amino acids.

This chain links TRBV3-1 (or the pseudogene TRBV3-2) with TRBJ1-4; D not resolved. This CDR3 comprises 14 residues. Trimming left V 3 bases short and J 6 bases short, with 11 bases between. The germline CDR1 and CDR2 sequences are LGHDT and YNNKEL (reference sequence). The CDR3 protein is CASSHPPTDEKLFF. The CDR3 DNA reads as TGTGCCAGCAGCCACCCGCCAACGGATGAAAAACTGTTTTTT.